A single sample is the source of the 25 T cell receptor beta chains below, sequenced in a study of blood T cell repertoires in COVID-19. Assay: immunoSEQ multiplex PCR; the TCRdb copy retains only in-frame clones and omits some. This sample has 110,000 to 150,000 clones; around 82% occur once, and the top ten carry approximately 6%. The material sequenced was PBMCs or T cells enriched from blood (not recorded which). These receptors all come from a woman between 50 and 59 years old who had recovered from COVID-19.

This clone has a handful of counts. CDR3 sequence (DNA): TGTGCCAGCAGCCAGACAGGGGGCAACTCCTATAATTCACCCCTCCACTTT. It encodes CASSQTGGNSYNSPLHF. The chain combines TRBV5-5 with TRBJ1-6, with 10 nucleotides matching TRBD1. Germline trimming cut 4 bases from V and 0 bases from J; bases unmatched to any gene: 4. This CDR3 spans 17 amino acids. Germline values: CDR1 SGHKS, CDR2 YYEKEE (reference sequence).

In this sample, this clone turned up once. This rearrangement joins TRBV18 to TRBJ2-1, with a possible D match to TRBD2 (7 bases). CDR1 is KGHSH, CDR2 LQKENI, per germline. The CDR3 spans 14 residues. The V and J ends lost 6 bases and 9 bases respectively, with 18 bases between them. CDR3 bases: TGTGCCAGCTCGCCTCTCCAGGGAGGGGGTGAGCAGTTCTTC. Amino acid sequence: CASSPLQGGGEQFF.

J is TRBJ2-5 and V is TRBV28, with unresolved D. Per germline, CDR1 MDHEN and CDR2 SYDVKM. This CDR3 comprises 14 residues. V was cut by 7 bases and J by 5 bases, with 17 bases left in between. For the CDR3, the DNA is TGTGCCAGCACAATATCGAGAGTGATGGAGACCCAGTACTTC. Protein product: CASTISRVMETQYF.

The CDR3 loop reads CASSLELAGVNEQFF. DNA of the CDR3: TGTGCCAGCAGCTTGGAACTAGCGGGGGTCAATGAGCAGTTCTTC. The chain uses TRBV13 and TRBJ2-1, with 11 nucleotides matching TRBD2. Germline CDR1 PRHDT, CDR2 FYEKMQ (reference sequence). Germline trimming cut 3 bases from V and 6 bases from J; bases unmatched to any gene: 4. This CDR3 spans 15 amino acids.

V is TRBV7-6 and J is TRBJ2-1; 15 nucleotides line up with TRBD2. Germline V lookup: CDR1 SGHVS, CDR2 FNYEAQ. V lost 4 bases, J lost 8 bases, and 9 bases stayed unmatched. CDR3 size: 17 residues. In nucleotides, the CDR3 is TGTGCCAGCAGCTCAAGTTCCGGGACTAGCGGGGGGCATGAGCAGTTCTTC. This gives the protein CASSSSSGTSGGHEQFF.

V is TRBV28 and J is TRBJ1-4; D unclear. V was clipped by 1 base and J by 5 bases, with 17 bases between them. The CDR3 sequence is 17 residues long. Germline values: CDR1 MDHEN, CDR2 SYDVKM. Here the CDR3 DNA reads TGTGCCAGCAGTTTATTGGGCAAGAGAAGAAGAAATGAAAAACTGTTTTTT. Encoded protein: CASSLLGKRRRNEKLFF.

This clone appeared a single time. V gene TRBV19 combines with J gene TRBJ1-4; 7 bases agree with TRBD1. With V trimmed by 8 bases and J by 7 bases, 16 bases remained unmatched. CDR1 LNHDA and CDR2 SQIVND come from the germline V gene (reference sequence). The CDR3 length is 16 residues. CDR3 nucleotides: TGTGCCAGTGGAGACCCCTTCGGGACAGCGAGTGAAAAACTGTTTTTT. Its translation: CASGDPFGTASEKLFF.

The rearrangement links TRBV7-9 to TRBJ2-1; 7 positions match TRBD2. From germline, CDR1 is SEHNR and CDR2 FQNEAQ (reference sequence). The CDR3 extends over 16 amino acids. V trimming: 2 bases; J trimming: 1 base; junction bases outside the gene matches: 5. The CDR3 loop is CASSLSLAASYNEQFF. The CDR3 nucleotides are TGTGCCAGCAGCTTATCCCTAGCGGCTTCCTACAATGAGCAGTTCTTC.

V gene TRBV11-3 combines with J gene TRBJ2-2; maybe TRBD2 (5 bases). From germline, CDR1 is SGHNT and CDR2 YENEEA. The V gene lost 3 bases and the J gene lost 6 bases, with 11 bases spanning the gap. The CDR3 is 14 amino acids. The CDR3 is CASSFLLGSGELFF. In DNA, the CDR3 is TGTGCCAGCAGCTTCCTACTAGGGTCCGGGGAGCTGTTTTTT.

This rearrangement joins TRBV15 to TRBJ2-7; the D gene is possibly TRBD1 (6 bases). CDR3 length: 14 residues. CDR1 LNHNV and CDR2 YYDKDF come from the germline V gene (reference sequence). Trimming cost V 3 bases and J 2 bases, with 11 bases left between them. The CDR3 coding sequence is TGTGCCACCAGCAGTTACAGGGCTACCTACGAGCAGTACTTC. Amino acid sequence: CATSSYRATYEQYF.

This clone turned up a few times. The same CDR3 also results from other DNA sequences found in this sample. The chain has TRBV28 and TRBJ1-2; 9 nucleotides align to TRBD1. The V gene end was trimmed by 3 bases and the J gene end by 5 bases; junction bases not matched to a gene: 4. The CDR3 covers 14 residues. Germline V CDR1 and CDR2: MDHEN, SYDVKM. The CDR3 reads CASSFRDRAYGYTF. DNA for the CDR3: TGTGCCAGCAGTTTCAGGGACAGGGCTTATGGCTACACCTTC.

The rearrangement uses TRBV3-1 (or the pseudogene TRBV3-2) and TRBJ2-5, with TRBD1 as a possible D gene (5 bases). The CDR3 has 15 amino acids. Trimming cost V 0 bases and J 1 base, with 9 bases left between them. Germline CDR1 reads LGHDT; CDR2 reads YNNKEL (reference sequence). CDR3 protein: CASSQDRVVQETQYF. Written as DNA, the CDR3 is TGTGCCAGCAGCCAAGACAGGGTAGTCCAAGAGACCCAGTACTTC.

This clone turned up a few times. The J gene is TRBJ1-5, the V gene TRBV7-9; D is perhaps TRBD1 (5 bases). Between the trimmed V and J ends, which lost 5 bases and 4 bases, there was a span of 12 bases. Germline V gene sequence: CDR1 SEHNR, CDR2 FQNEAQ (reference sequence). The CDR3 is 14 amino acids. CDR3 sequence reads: CASSPRGENQPQHF. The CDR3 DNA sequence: TGTGCCAGCAGCCCCCGGGGGGAGAATCAGCCCCAGCATTTT. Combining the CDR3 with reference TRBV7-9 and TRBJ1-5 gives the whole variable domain DTGVSQNPRHKITKRGQNVTFRCDPISEHNRLYWYRQTLGQGPEFLTYFQNEAQLEKSRLLSDRFSAERPKGSFSTLEIQRTEQGDSAMYLCASSPRGENQPQHFGDGTRLSIL.

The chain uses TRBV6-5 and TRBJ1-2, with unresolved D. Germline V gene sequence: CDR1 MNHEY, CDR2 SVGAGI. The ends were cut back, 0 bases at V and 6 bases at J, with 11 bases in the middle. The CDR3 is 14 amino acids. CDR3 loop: CASSYSNPENGYTF. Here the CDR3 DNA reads TGTGCCAGCAGTTACTCGAATCCTGAGAATGGCTACACCTTC.

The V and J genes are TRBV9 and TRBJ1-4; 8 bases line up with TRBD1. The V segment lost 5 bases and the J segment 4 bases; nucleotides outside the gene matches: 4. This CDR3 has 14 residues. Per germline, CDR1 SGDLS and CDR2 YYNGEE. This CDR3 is CASSPGQVNEKLFF. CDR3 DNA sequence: TGTGCCAGCAGTCCGGGACAGGTTAATGAAAAACTGTTTTTT. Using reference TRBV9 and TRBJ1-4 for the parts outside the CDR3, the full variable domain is DSGVTQTPKHLITATGQRVTLRCSPRSGDLSVYWYQQSLDQGLQFLIQYYNGEERAKGNILERFSAQQFPDLHSELNLSSLELGDSALYFCASSPGQVNEKLFFGSGTQLSVL.

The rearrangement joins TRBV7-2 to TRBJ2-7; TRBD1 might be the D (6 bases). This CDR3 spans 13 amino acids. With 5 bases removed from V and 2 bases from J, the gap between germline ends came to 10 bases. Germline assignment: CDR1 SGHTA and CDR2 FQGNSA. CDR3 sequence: CASSTTGPYEQYF. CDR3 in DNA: TGTGCCAGCAGCACTACAGGGCCCTACGAGCAGTACTTC.

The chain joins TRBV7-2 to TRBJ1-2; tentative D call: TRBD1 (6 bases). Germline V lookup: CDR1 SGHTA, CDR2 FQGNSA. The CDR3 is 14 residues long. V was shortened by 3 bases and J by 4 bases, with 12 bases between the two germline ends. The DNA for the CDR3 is TGTGCCAGCAGCTTGCTAGGGACACCCTATGGCTACACCTTC. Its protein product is CASSLLGTPYGYTF.

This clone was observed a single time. The CDR3 reads CATPSRWFVHEQYF. CDR3 coding DNA: TGTGCCACTCCCTCTAGGTGGTTTGTCCACGAGCAGTACTTC. The chain joins TRBV19 to TRBJ2-7; D is undetermined. Trimming took 10 bases from V and 5 from J, leaving 21 bases between them. The CDR3 contains 14 residues. Germline V gene sequence: CDR1 LNHDA, CDR2 SQIVND (reference sequence).

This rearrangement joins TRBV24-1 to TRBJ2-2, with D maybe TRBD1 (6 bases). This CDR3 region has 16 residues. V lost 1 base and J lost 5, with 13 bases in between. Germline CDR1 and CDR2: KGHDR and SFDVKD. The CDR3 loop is CATSDFNRDATGELFF. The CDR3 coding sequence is TGTGCCACCAGTGATTTCAACAGGGATGCAACCGGGGAGCTGTTTTTT.

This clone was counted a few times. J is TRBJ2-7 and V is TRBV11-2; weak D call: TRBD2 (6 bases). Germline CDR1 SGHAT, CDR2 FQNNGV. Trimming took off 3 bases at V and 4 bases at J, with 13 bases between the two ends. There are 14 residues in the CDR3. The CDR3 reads CASSLGGSVYEQYV. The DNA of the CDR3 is TGTGCCAGCAGCTTGGGGGGATCCGTGTACGAGCAGTACGTC.

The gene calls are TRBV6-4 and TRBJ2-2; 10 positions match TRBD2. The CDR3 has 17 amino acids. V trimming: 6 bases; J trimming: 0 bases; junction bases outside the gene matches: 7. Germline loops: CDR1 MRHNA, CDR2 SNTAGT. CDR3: CASSAASGGANTGELFF. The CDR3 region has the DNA TGTGCCAGCAGCGCTGCTAGCGGGGGCGCGAACACCGGGGAGCTGTTTTTT.

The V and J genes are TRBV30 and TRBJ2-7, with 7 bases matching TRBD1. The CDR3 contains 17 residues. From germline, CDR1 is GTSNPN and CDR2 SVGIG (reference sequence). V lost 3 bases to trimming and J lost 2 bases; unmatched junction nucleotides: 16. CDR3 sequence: CAWRDRLGQGHTYEQYF. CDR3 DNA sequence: TGTGCCTGGAGGGACAGGTTGGGCCAAGGGCACACCTACGAGCAGTACTTC.

CDR3 residues: CASSHRGQTTEAFF. The CDR3, as DNA: TGTGCCAGCAGCCACCGAGGACAGACCACTGAAGCTTTCTTT. J is TRBJ1-1 and V is TRBV6-5, with a possible D match to TRBD1 (6 bases). CDR3 length: 14 residues. Trimming took 6 bases from V and 4 from J, leaving 15 bases between them. Germline-derived CDR1 and CDR2 are MNHEY and SVGAGI.

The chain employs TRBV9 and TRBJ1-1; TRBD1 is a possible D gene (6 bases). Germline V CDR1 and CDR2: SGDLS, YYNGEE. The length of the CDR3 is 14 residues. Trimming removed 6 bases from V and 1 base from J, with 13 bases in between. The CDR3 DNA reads TGTGCCAGCAACTACCTGGGACAGAACACTGAAGCTTTCTTT. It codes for CASNYLGQNTEAFF.

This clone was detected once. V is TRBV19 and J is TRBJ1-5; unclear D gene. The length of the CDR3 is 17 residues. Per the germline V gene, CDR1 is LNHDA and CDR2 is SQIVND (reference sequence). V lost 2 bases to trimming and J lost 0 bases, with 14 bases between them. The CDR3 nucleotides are TGTGCCAGTAGTATACGCGGAGACGTATATAGCAATCAGCCCCAGCATTTT. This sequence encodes CASSIRGDVYSNQPQHF. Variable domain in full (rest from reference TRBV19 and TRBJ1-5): DGGITQSPKYLFRKEGQNVTLSCEQNLNHDAMYWYRQDPGQGLRLIYYSQIVNDFQKGDIAEGYSVSREKKESFPLTVTSAQKNPTAFYLCASSIRGDVYSNQPQHFGDGTRLSIL.